This T cell receptor (beta chain) was sequenced for a study of blood T cell repertoires in COVID-19. Sequencing was performed with immunoSEQ multiplex PCR; in TCRdb, only in-frame clones are kept and a portion is missing. The table records under 200,000 clones, roughly 80% of them present only once. The CDR3 runs 15 residues. Germline values: CDR1 SEHNR, CDR2 FQNEAQ (reference sequence). V was trimmed by 2 bases and J by 1 base, leaving 11 bases between them. The sample was PBMCs or T cells enriched from blood (not recorded which). The receptor was isolated from a woman aged 60-75 years who had recovered from COVID-19. V and J are TRBV7-9 and TRBJ1-1; D perhaps matches TRBD1 (5 bases). The chain's CDR3 is CASSLKPGSNTEAFF. In DNA form, the CDR3 reads TGTGCCAGCAGCTTAAAACCAGGGTCGAACACTGAAGCTTTCTTT.